This T cell receptor (beta chain) appears in the sequencing data of a study of cytomegalovirus exposure and HLA in healthy donors. Trimming pared 8 bases from V and 4 bases from J, leaving 18 bases between. Germline V gene lookup returns CDR1 SNHLY and CDR2 FYNNEI. The CDR3 covers 15 residues. Broader study findings: In an earlier analysis, in around 590 donors, most V segments appeared productive either ~87% or ~30% of the time. It was around 160 TCR beta chains that were listed as cytomegalovirus-associated.

Comment on this clone: Its antigen is unidentified.

The PCR was carried out with 60 Vbeta primers and 13 Jbeta primers. Generated by immunoSEQ multiplex PCR, the TCRdb table keeps only in-frame clones and is missing some. The profile shows approximately 110,000 clones, more than 65% of them singletons. V and J are TRBV2 and TRBJ1-5, with D unresolved. Sequencing used PBMCs. The origin of this receptor is a human donor in good health. CDR3 in amino acids: CASAGAGAGNQPQHF. The CDR3 DNA reads TGTGCCAGCGCGGGAGCAGGAGCAGGAAATCAGCCCCAGCATTTT.